The TCR beta chain under discussion was sequenced for a study of shared clonotypes between healthy human individuals. Looking at the study overall: CD4 naive cells filled three plates per donor, CD4 memory three, CD8 naive two and CD8 memory one. Study-wide points: Clonotypes not shared had lower generation probabilities than those common to all four donors.

Assay used: immunoSEQ multiplex PCR; TCRdb lists only in-frame clones, some missing. Here the sample spans around 510,000 clones, around 96% being singletons. Germline V lookup: CDR1 LNHDA, CDR2 SQIVND (reference sequence). V lost 3 bases and J 1 base, leaving 10 bases between the germline ends. This CDR3 has 14 amino acids. Donors had no recently reported acute infections or vaccinations and were HIV-negative. A single count supports this clone. No antigen is known for it. The receptor was derived from a young woman in good health. The genes are TRBV19 and TRBJ2-7; D uncertain. Sequenced sample: naive CD4+ T cells sorted from blood. The subset: CD45RA+ positively selected. The CDR3, as DNA: TGTGCCAGTAGTATCCTTCACGGTTCCTACGAGCAGTACTTC. Translated, it gives CASSILHGSYEQYF.